These 29 T cell receptor beta chains share one sample of origin, sequenced in a study of T cells in women clearing cervical HPV infection. Measured with immunoSEQ multiplex PCR; TCRdb has only the in-frame clones, and not every one. The table for this sample gives fewer than 30,000 clones. The sample comprised blood buffy coat. All receptors derive from a woman aged 18-69 years with a cervical HPV16 infection that either progressed to CIN3+ or cleared (not recorded which).

A remark on this clone: The CDR3 goes on 3 residues after the read ends, and that part is filled in from the germline J gene. The rearrangement joins TRBV20-1 to TRBJ2-5, with TRBD1 as a possible D gene (5 bases). The CDR3 covers 11 residues. V lost 6 bases, J lost 5 bases, and 10 bases lay in between. The germline gives CDR1 DFQATT, CDR2 SNEGSKA (reference sequence). The sequenced CDR3 bases are TGCAGTGCAAGGAAGGGGGAGACC. It translates to CSARKGET. The complete CDR3 protein is CSARKGETQYF.

On this clone: From the germline J gene comes the end of the CDR3, since the read stops 3 residues before it. This rearrangement joins TRBV5-1 to TRBJ1-2; 7 bases agree with TRBD1. This CDR3 has 17 amino acids. The junction had 15 bases not matched to a gene; V was cut back by 3 bases and J by 4 bases. Germline loops: CDR1 SGHRS, CDR2 YFSETQ. CDR3 bases read: TGCGCCAGCAGCTCTCTCTCCGGACAGGTGGGATCCTATGGC. It yields the protein CASSSLSGQVGSYG. The entire CDR3 is CASSSLSGQVGSYGYTF. Supplemented by reference TRBV5-1 and TRBJ1-2, the full variable domain reads KAGVTQTPRYLIKTRGQQVTLSCSPISGHRSVSWYQQTPGQGLQFLFEYFSETQRNKGNFPGRFSGRQFSNSRSEMNVSTLELGDSALYLCASSSLSGQVGSYGYTFGSGTRLTVV.

The CDR3 bases that were read are TGTGCCAGCAGCCCCACAGGGGGGGCCTCCTACGAC. This translates into CASSPTGGASYD. The entire CDR3 protein reads CASSPTGGASYDYTF. This sequence joins TRBV7-9 and TRBJ1-2, with TRBD1 identical over 8 bases. The read ends 3 residues early relative to the CDR3; the germline J gene fills the gap. Germline loops: CDR1 SEHNR, CDR2 FQNEAQ (reference sequence). The CDR3 covers 15 residues.

Note on this clone: The CDR3 is cut off 3 residues early in the read; its end comes from the germline J gene. The chain recombines TRBV10-1 with TRBJ2-5, with 10 positions matching TRBD1. This CDR3 has 15 residues. Germline assignment: CDR1 WNHNN and CDR2 SYGVQD (reference sequence). V lost 3 bases and J lost 5; bases outside the gene matches: 6. The sequenced part of the CDR3 DNA is TGCGCCAGCAGTGAACAGACAGGGGGCCGGGAGACC. This encodes CASSEQTGGRET. The full CDR3 protein reads CASSEQTGGRETQYF.

A remark on this clone: The CDR3 end falls 3 residues outside the read, so it is completed with the germline J gene. J is TRBJ1-5 and V is TRBV12-5, with a possible D match to TRBD1 (6 bases). The germline gives CDR1 LGHNT, CDR2 FRNRAP. The V gene lost 6 bases and the J gene lost 0 bases, with 15 bases spanning the gap. The CDR3 is 16 amino acids. The CDR3 loop reads CASGLMTGTSNQPQHF. The CDR3 DNA, read in part, is TGTGCTAGTGGCCTAATGACAGGTACTAGCAATCAGCCC.

Notes on this clone: The read finishes 3 residues shy of the CDR3 end, and the germline J gene is used to complete it. This chain connects TRBV7-6 to TRBJ2-1; D perhaps matches TRBD2 (5 bases). The germline gives CDR1 SGHVS, CDR2 FNYEAQ. Trimming shortened V by 2 bases and J by 0 bases, and 14 bases separated the two germline ends. The CDR3 sequence is 17 residues long. Here the CDR3 reads CASSLRSAESSYNEQFF. The covered CDR3 bases are TGTGCCAGCAGCTTACGGTCAGCGGAGAGCTCCTACAATGAG. Filled out from reference TRBV7-6 and TRBJ2-1, the complete variable domain reads GAGVSQSPRYKVTKRGQDVALRCDPISGHVSLYWYRQALGQGPEFLTYFNYEAQQDKSGLPNDRFSAERPEGSISTLTIQRTEQRDSAMYRCASSLRSAESSYNEQFFGPGTRLTVL.

Worth noting for this clone: With the read ending 3 residues before the CDR3 end, the germline J gene is used to fill in that end. This chain connects TRBV19 to TRBJ1-6; TRBD1 agrees at 10 bases. From germline, CDR1 is LNHDA and CDR2 SQIVND (reference sequence). CDR3 length: 15 residues. The sequenced part of the CDR3 DNA is TGTGCCAGTAGTCCGGGGACAGGGGATAGTGGCACC. Translated: CASSPGTGDSGT. The whole CDR3 reads CASSPGTGDSGTLHF.

A remark on this clone: The CDR3 end is not reached by the read, which stops 3 residues before it; the germline J gene fills it in. This chain connects TRBV5-6 to TRBJ2-5, with a possible D match to TRBD1 (5 bases). The CDR3 sequence is 14 residues long. Germline V lookup: CDR1 SGHDT, CDR2 YYEEEE. The CDR3 reads CASSPGPAADTQYF. CDR3 DNA (partial): TGTGCCAGCAGCCCAGGGCCCGCTGCAGATACC.

On this clone: The CDR3 is cut off 3 residues early in the read; its end comes from the germline J gene. J is TRBJ2-1 and V is TRBV2; TRBD2 matches at 7 bases. Unmatched junction bases numbered 7, after V lost 4 bases and J lost 4 bases. This CDR3 is 15 amino acids long. Germline loops: CDR1 SNHLY, CDR2 FYNNEI. CDR3 loop: CASSALAGRYNEQFF. The CDR3 bases that were read are TGTGCCAGCAGTGCCTTAGCGGGTCGTTACAATGAG. The whole variable domain, filled in from reference TRBV2 and TRBJ2-1, reads EPEVTQTPSHQVTQMGQEVILRCVPISNHLYFYWYRQILGQKVEFLVSFYNNEISEKSEIFDDQFSVERPDGSNFTLKIRSTKLEDSAMYFCASSALAGRYNEQFFGPGTRLTVL.

For this clone: With the read ending 3 residues before the CDR3 end, the germline J gene is used to fill in that end. The chain employs TRBV10-3 and TRBJ2-7; 8 bases agree with TRBD2. The CDR3 has 16 residues. J gave up 6 bases and V 5 bases, and 15 bases lay outside the gene matches. The germline V gene has CDR1 ENHRY and CDR2 SYGVKD. CDR3 DNA (partial): TGTGCCATCAGTACCATGGCGGGAGGCACGTCCGGCGAG. Protein product: CAISTMAGGTSGE. The full CDR3 sequence reads CAISTMAGGTSGEQYF.

Concerning this clone: The read falls 3 residues short of the CDR3 end, and the missing part is taken from the germline J gene. J is TRBJ2-7 and V is TRBV2; D is uncertain. CDR1 SNHLY and CDR2 FYNNEI come from the germline V gene. This CDR3 is built from 13 residues. Trimming cost V 5 bases and J 2 bases, with 10 bases left between them. Incomplete CDR3 DNA: TGTGCCAGCAGTAGATTAGAGACCTACGAG. Its protein product is CASSRLETYE. The whole CDR3 reads CASSRLETYEQYF. Looking up the rest from reference TRBV2 and TRBJ2-7 gives the full variable domain: EPEVTQTPSHQVTQMGQEVILRCVPISNHLYFYWYRQILGQKVEFLVSFYNNEISEKSEIFDDQFSVERPDGSNFTLKIRSTKLEDSAMYFCASSRLETYEQYFGPGTRLTVT.

Here the CDR3 reads CASSPLGAEYNEQFF. The CDR3 bases that were read are TGCGCCAGCAGCCCACTGGGGGCGGAGTACAATGAG. The gene calls are TRBV5-1 and TRBJ2-1, with a possible D match to TRBD1 (6 bases). The read ends 3 residues shy of where the CDR3 ends; the end is completed using the germline J gene. CDR1 and CDR2 (germline): SGHRS, YFSETQ. The CDR3 runs 15 residues. The V end was cut by 4 bases, the J end by 4 bases, with 15 bases between.

In the case of this clone: The read comes to an end 3 residues before the CDR3 does, leaving the germline J gene to fill in the end. This sequence joins TRBV12-5 and TRBJ1-2, with TRBD1 matching over 7 bases. Per the germline V gene, CDR1 is LGHNT and CDR2 is FRNRAP. Trimming took 6 bases from V and 4 from J; bases not matched to a gene: 8. There are 14 residues in the CDR3. The CDR3 bases that were read are TGTGCTAGTGGCCCAGGGGGATACGGCTATGGC. This translates into CASGPGGYGYG. The entire CDR3 protein is CASGPGGYGYGYTF.

Comments on this clone: The observed sequence ends 3 residues before the CDR3 terminus, with the missing tail filled in from the germline J gene. The chain employs TRBV7-9 and TRBJ2-5; TRBD2 might be the D (5 bases). Germline CDR1 SEHNR, CDR2 FQNEAQ (reference sequence). The CDR3 runs 14 residues. The part of the CDR3 DNA that was read is TGTGCCAGCAGCCCCGACTACGATGGAGATACC. This gives the protein CASSPDYDGDT. The CDR3 in full is CASSPDYDGDTQYF.

Regarding this clone: The CDR3 goes on 3 residues after the read ends, and that part is filled in from the germline J gene. The rearrangement uses TRBV19 and TRBJ1-4; 7 bases agree with TRBD1. The CDR3 is 14 residues long. V lost 5 bases, J lost 4 bases, and 4 bases stayed unmatched. In germline, CDR1 is LNHDA, CDR2 SQIVND (reference sequence). CDR3 DNA (partial): TGTGCCAGTAGTTTGACAGGGCTTAATGAAAAA. Encoded protein: CASSLTGLNEK. The whole CDR3 protein is CASSLTGLNEKLFF.

The DNA read from the CDR3 is TGTGCCAGCAGTGCGAGCTTGGGACTCTACGAC. This gives the protein CASSASLGLYD. The entire CDR3 protein reads CASSASLGLYDYTF. The chain has TRBV2 and TRBJ1-2; tentatively, D is TRBD1 (5 bases). The missing CDR3 end, 3 residues past where the read stops, is filled in from the germline J gene. This CDR3 contains 14 residues. Germline V gives CDR1 SNHLY, CDR2 FYNNEI.

A word on this clone: The sequence runs out 3 residues before the end of the CDR3; the remainder is reconstructed from the germline J gene. The chain uses TRBV14 and TRBJ2-3; tentatively, D is TRBD1 (6 bases). The CDR3 is 15 residues long. Trimming took 4 bases from V and 0 from J, leaving 11 bases between them. Germline CDR1 is SGHDN and CDR2 is FVKESK. The CDR3 region is CASSRLGASTDTQYF. Incomplete CDR3 DNA: TGTGCCAGCAGCCGCCTGGGGGCCAGCACAGATACG.

In regard to this clone: The read falls 3 residues short of the CDR3 end, and the missing part is taken from the germline J gene. This chain joins TRBV6-1 and TRBJ1-5, with TRBD1 identical over 8 bases. This CDR3 is built from 13 residues. Germline V CDR1 and CDR2: MNHNS, SASEGT. V dropped 4 bases and J dropped 6; count of bases not matched to a gene: 2. The CDR3 loop reads CASSADRGQPQHF. CDR3 bases read: TGTGCCAGCAGTGCTGACAGGGGTCAGCCC.

As to this clone: The read gets to within 3 residues of the CDR3 end, and the germline J gene fills in the rest. The V gene is TRBV5-1, the J gene TRBJ2-2; either TRBD1 or TRBD2 may supply D (5 bases each). The CDR3 sequence is 15 residues long. CDR1 is SGHRS, CDR2 YFSETQ, per germline. The CDR3 bases that were read are TGCGCCAGCAGCTTACCAGGGAGTACGAGATCACCG. Translating it yields CASSLPGSTRSP. Given in full, the CDR3 is CASSLPGSTRSPLFF. Based on the CDR3 plus reference TRBV5-1 and TRBJ2-2, the full variable domain is KAGVTQTPRYLIKTRGQQVTLSCSPISGHRSVSWYQQTPGQGLQFLFEYFSETQRNKGNFPGRFSGRQFSNSRSEMNVSTLELGDSALYLCASSLPGSTRSPLFFGEGSRLTVL.

As concerns this clone: The CDR3 end is not reached by the read, which stops 3 residues before it; the germline J gene fills it in. The chain combines TRBV29-1 with TRBJ2-7; 8 bases fit TRBD2. The germline gives CDR1 SQVTM, CDR2 ANQGSEA. Trimming cost V 3 bases and J 4 bases; bases outside gene matches: 2. CDR3 length: 12 amino acids. The CDR3 bases that were read are TGCAGCGTTGACGGCGGGGGGTACGAG. Its protein is CSVDGGGYE. In full, the CDR3 is CSVDGGGYEQYF.

On this clone: The read is 3 residues too short to cover the CDR3 end, so that end is filled in from the germline J gene. The same CDR3 arises from other DNA sequences in this sample as well. The chain recombines TRBV5-1 with TRBJ2-7; TRBD2 might be the D (5 bases). The V gene lost 4 bases and the J gene lost 6 bases, with 14 bases spanning the gap. This CDR3 region has 13 residues. Germline loops: CDR1 SGHRS, CDR2 YFSETQ. The CDR3 reads CASSAGQGGEQYF. The part of the CDR3 DNA that was read is TGCGCCAGCAGCGCGGGCCAAGGAGGCGAG.

Notes on this clone: The CDR3 end is not reached by the read, which stops 3 residues before it; the germline J gene fills it in. This chain links TRBV7-9 with TRBJ1-2; D is unclear. Between the trimmed V and J ends, which lost 1 base and 5 bases, there was a span of 14 bases. Germline values: CDR1 SEHNR, CDR2 FQNEAQ (reference sequence). This CDR3 is built from 15 residues. The CDR3 protein is CASSLGRSDSYGYTF. The CDR3 DNA, read in part, is TGTGCCAGCAGCTTAGGCAGGTCTGATTCTTATGGC. The full variable domain, rest sourced from reference TRBV7-9 and TRBJ1-2, is DTGVSQNPRHKITKRGQNVTFRCDPISEHNRLYWYRQTLGQGPEFLTYFQNEAQLEKSRLLSDRFSAERPKGSFSTLEIQRTEQGDSAMYLCASSLGRSDSYGYTFGSGTRLTVV.

Comment on this clone: Read coverage stops 3 residues before the CDR3 terminus; the germline J gene supplies the remainder. This sequence joins TRBV19 and TRBJ1-2; 8 bases are shared with TRBD1. The CDR3 consists of 13 residues. Per the germline V gene, CDR1 is LNHDA and CDR2 is SQIVND (reference sequence). The sequenced part of the CDR3 DNA is TGTGCCAGTAGTTACGGACAGGGACGCGAC. Protein product: CASSYGQGRD. The CDR3 in its entirety is CASSYGQGRDYTF.

As to this clone: Sequencing ends 3 residues short of the CDR3 end; the germline J gene provides the rest. The V gene is TRBV2, the J gene TRBJ2-5; D is possibly TRBD1 or TRBD2 (5 bases each). This CDR3 region has 12 residues. Per germline, CDR1 SNHLY and CDR2 FYNNEI. V was pared by 7 bases and J by 5 bases, with 11 bases between. The sequenced part of the CDR3 DNA is TGTGCCAGCATGAGGGGTGGGGAGACC. It specifies CASMRGGET. The CDR3, in full, reads CASMRGGETQYF.

Points on this clone: The DNA ends 3 residues before the CDR3 does, and the rest of the CDR3 is filled in from the germline J gene. The gene calls are TRBV19 and TRBJ2-2; tentative D call: TRBD1 (7 bases). Germline values: CDR1 LNHDA, CDR2 SQIVND (reference sequence). The CDR3 is 18 residues long. V gave up 6 bases and J gave up 2 bases, with 22 bases separating them. The part of the CDR3 DNA that was read is TGTGCCAGTAGCAATAAGAGACAGGGAGGCCTAAACACCGGGGAG. Residues: CASSNKRQGGLNTGE. The whole CDR3 sequence reads CASSNKRQGGLNTGELFF. Full variable domain (remainder filled in from reference TRBV19 and TRBJ2-2): DGGITQSPKYLFRKEGQNVTLSCEQNLNHDAMYWYRQDPGQGLRLIYYSQIVNDFQKGDIAEGYSVSREKKESFPLTVTSAQKNPTAFYLCASSNKRQGGLNTGELFFGEGSRLTVL.

On this clone: The CDR3 extends 3 residues past the end of the read, so its final part is completed from the germline J gene. This chain uses TRBV5-4 with TRBJ2-2, with 8 bases aligning to TRBD2. Germline CDR1 SGHNT, CDR2 YYREEE (reference sequence). The J segment lost 4 bases and the V segment lost 4 bases, leaving 3 bases of the junction unmatched. The CDR3 has 14 residues. This CDR3 reads CASSPAGGTGELFF. The DNA read from the CDR3 is TGTGCCAGCAGCCCGGCGGGGGGCACCGGGGAG.

Points on this clone: The CDR3 end falls 3 residues outside the read, so it is completed with the germline J gene. V and J are TRBV19 and TRBJ1-2; D is ambiguous. From germline, CDR1 is LNHDA and CDR2 SQIVND (reference sequence). The CDR3 has 16 residues. CDR3 region: CASSILITSGNNDYTF. The sequenced CDR3 bases are TGTGCCAGTAGCATCCTCATCACTAGCGGGAACAATGAC. Looking up the rest from reference TRBV19 and TRBJ1-2 gives the full variable domain: DGGITQSPKYLFRKEGQNVTLSCEQNLNHDAMYWYRQDPGQGLRLIYYSQIVNDFQKGDIAEGYSVSREKKESFPLTVTSAQKNPTAFYLCASSILITSGNNDYTFGSGTRLTVV.

About this clone itself: The read terminates 3 residues before the CDR3 end, so the remaining end is supplied by the germline J gene. The gene calls are TRBV18 and TRBJ2-2; a possible D gene is TRBD1 (6 bases). The germline gives CDR1 KGHSH, CDR2 LQKENI. The CDR3 covers 15 residues. V was cut by 3 bases and J by 2 bases, with 10 bases left in between. CDR3 region: CASSPTTGNTGELFF. The sequenced CDR3 bases are TGTGCCAGCTCACCTACGACAGGAAACACCGGGGAG.

Of note for this clone: The CDR3 extends 3 residues past the end of the read, so its final part is completed from the germline J gene. The chain links TRBV20-1 to TRBJ2-3; possible D gene TRBD2, 6 bases. The CDR3 covers 16 residues. V shed 5 bases and J shed 2 bases, with 20 bases lying between them. Germline V CDR1 and CDR2: DFQATT, SNEGSKA (reference sequence). CDR3 amino acids: CSAPKRLVGTTDTQYF. The sequenced part of the CDR3 DNA is TGCAGTGCTCCCAAACGACTAGTGGGGACCACAGATACG.